Listed below are T cell receptor beta chains from one sample, sequenced in a study of blood T cell repertoires in COVID-19. Here immunoSEQ multiplex PCR was the method, and the copy in TCRdb shows in-frame clones only, minus some. The sample holds approximately 80,000 clones; 70% to 85% are singletons and the top ten take 3%. The specimen was peripheral blood. These receptors were obtained from an elderly woman with COVID-19, enrolled during active disease. Both conserved end residues are part of each CDR3. Fields, in order: J gene, D gene, V gene, clone size, CDR3 protein, CDR3 DNA. A D gene is named only where the DNA matches it firmly. Where a row states a size, it is once, few, many or the class of an expanded clone; other rows omit it.

J gene: TRBJ1-4
D gene: NA
V gene: TRBV5-5
clone size: NA
CDR3 protein: CASSKARSGEKLFF
CDR3 DNA: TGTGCCAGCAGCAAAGCCCGAAGCGGTGAAAAACTGTTTTTT

J gene: TRBJ1-2
D gene: NA
V gene: TRBV7-6
clone size: NA
CDR3 protein: CASSLGSGVDVYGYTF
CDR3 DNA: TGTGCCAGCAGCTTAGGATCAGGGGTTGATGTCTATGGCTACACCTTC

J gene: TRBJ2-7
D gene: NA
V gene: TRBV19
clone size: NA
CDR3 protein: CASSLRDSSYEQYF
CDR3 DNA: TGTGCCAGTAGTTTACGGGACTCATCCTACGAGCAGTACTTC

J gene: TRBJ1-1
D gene: TRBD1
V gene: TRBV3-1/TRBV3-2
clone size: NA
CDR3 protein: CASSQDRGRPMF
CDR3 DNA: TGTGCCAGCAGCCAGGACAGGGGTAGGCCCATGTTT

J gene: TRBJ2-7
D gene: NA
V gene: TRBV27
clone size: few
CDR3 protein: CASSTRRYEQYF
CDR3 DNA: TGTGCCAGCTCGACTAGGAGGTACGAGCAGTACTTC

J gene: TRBJ1-3
D gene: NA
V gene: TRBV21-1
clone size: NA
CDR3 protein: CASSKRGGQGDSGNTIYF
CDR3 DNA: TGTGCCAGCAGCAAAAGGGGGGGACAGGGGGACTCTGGAAACACCATATATTTT

J gene: TRBJ1-6
D gene: TRBD1
V gene: TRBV18
clone size: few
CDR3 protein: CASSRGQDNSPLHF
CDR3 DNA: TGTGCCAGCTCACGCGGACAGGATAATTCACCCCTCCACTTT

J gene: TRBJ2-5
D gene: NA
V gene: TRBV5-1
clone size: NA
CDR3 protein: CASSSGVSETQYF
CDR3 DNA: TGCGCCAGCAGCTCAGGGGTTTCAGAGACCCAGTACTTC

J gene: TRBJ2-3
D gene: NA
V gene: TRBV11-2
clone size: NA
CDR3 protein: CASSLDFLTDTQYF
CDR3 DNA: TGTGCCAGCAGCTTAGACTTCCTCACAGATACGCAGTATTTT

J gene: TRBJ1-1
D gene: NA
V gene: TRBV20-1
clone size: NA
CDR3 protein: CSARSDREAFF
CDR3 DNA: TGCAGTGCTAGATCTGACAGAGAAGCTTTCTTT

J gene: TRBJ2-1
D gene: TRBD2
V gene: TRBV24-1
clone size: once
CDR3 protein: CATSASGGKGNEQFF
CDR3 DNA: TGTGCCACCAGTGCATCGGGAGGGAAGGGCAATGAGCAGTTCTTC

J gene: TRBJ2-2
D gene: NA
V gene: TRBV5-1
clone size: NA
CDR3 protein: CASSLQGNTGELFF
CDR3 DNA: TGCGCCAGCAGCTTACAGGGGAACACCGGGGAGCTGTTTTTT

J gene: TRBJ1-4
D gene: NA
V gene: TRBV5-1
clone size: NA
CDR3 protein: CASRVYAGKMATNEKLFF
CDR3 DNA: TGCGCCAGCAGGGTGTACGCAGGGAAAATGGCAACTAATGAAAAACTGTTTTTT

J gene: TRBJ1-1
D gene: NA
V gene: TRBV7-2
clone size: NA
CDR3 protein: CASSLFRLNTEAFF
CDR3 DNA: TGTGCCAGCAGCTTATTTAGACTTAACACTGAAGCTTTCTTT

J gene: TRBJ1-2
D gene: NA
V gene: TRBV19
clone size: few
CDR3 protein: CASHPPGNHYGYTF
CDR3 DNA: TGTGCCAGTCACCCCCCAGGGAACCACTATGGCTACACCTTC

J gene: TRBJ2-7
D gene: TRBD1
V gene: TRBV11-1
clone size: NA
CDR3 protein: CASSVGQGAFYEQYF
CDR3 DNA: TGTGCCAGCAGCGTAGGACAGGGGGCTTTTTACGAGCAGTACTTC

J gene: TRBJ1-5
D gene: TRBD1
V gene: TRBV7-9
clone size: NA
CDR3 protein: CASTGGTGDQPQHF
CDR3 DNA: TGTGCCAGCACCGGAGGGACAGGTGATCAGCCCCAGCATTTT

J gene: TRBJ2-1
D gene: NA
V gene: TRBV21-1
clone size: NA
CDR3 protein: CASSNRETLLLSSYNEQFF
CDR3 DNA: TGTGCCAGCAGCAATCGGGAGACCTTACTTTTGAGCTCCTACAATGAGCAGTTCTTC

J gene: TRBJ1-5
D gene: NA
V gene: TRBV9
clone size: once
CDR3 protein: CASSAPFCSNQPQHF
CDR3 DNA: TGTGCCAGCAGCGCCCCCTTTTGTAGCAATCAGCCCCAGCATTTT

J gene: TRBJ2-5
D gene: NA
V gene: TRBV5-1
clone size: NA
CDR3 protein: CASSLTGLYQETQYF
CDR3 DNA: TGCGCCAGCAGCTTGACGGGATTGTACCAAGAGACCCAGTACTTC

J gene: TRBJ1-1
D gene: NA
V gene: TRBV27
clone size: few
CDR3 protein: CASSTQRGGTEAFF
CDR3 DNA: TGTGCCAGCAGTACACAGAGAGGGGGCACTGAAGCTTTCTTT

J gene: TRBJ1-2
D gene: TRBD1
V gene: TRBV5-8
clone size: NA
CDR3 protein: CASSEGTGLPYGYTF
CDR3 DNA: TGTGCCAGCAGCGAGGGGACAGGCCTCCCCTATGGCTACACCTTC

J gene: TRBJ2-2
D gene: TRBD2
V gene: TRBV5-4
clone size: NA
CDR3 protein: CASSSLAGAAGELFF
CDR3 DNA: TGTGCCAGCAGCTCACTAGCGGGGGCGGCCGGGGAGCTGTTTTTT

J gene: TRBJ1-2
D gene: NA
V gene: TRBV27
clone size: NA
CDR3 protein: CASSPGLGLPYGYTF
CDR3 DNA: TGTGCCAGCAGTCCGGGACTTGGATTACCCTATGGCTACACCTTC